Detailed here is one T cell receptor beta chain. Its antigen remains unidentified. This record comes from a study of brain T cells in children with intractable seizures. Study-wide results and limits: HCMV serostatus was not known, and viral specificity came from CDR3 similarity only. Pre-surgery blood may have been undersampled, hiding some clones.

Trimming took off 7 bases at V and 4 bases at J, with 10 bases between the two ends. Germline CDR1 reads SQVTM; CDR2 reads ANQGSEA. There are 11 residues in the CDR3. As to time point: blood from clinic visit 5 months post-surgery; TSC patient then seizure free. Patients received at least one anti-epileptic drug before surgery. Only in-frame clones appear in the TCRdb table, and some are missing; sequencing was by immunoSEQ multiplex PCR. The data contain about 350,000 clones, 93% of them singletons. The source material was peripheral blood, sampled 5 to 6 months after surgery. This TCR was sampled from a boy younger than two with tuberous sclerosis and intractable seizures. The rearrangement joins TRBV29-1 to TRBJ1-2, with D possibly matching TRBD1 (6 bases). CDR3 coding DNA: TGCAGCGCGATGGACAGCTATGGCTACACCTTC. Its protein is CSAMDSYGYTF.